The T cell receptor (beta chain) under discussion was sequenced for a study of Ad26.COV2.S vaccination and SARS-CoV-2 variants. Study background: In the study, Ad26.COV2.S was injected intramuscularly once, or twice 56 days apart.

With respect to this clone: Its specificity is unknown.

Noted treatment: around 19 received Ad26.COV2.S at low or high dose, single or two shots; about 5 received placebo; per-sample allocation not given. All samples were drawn on day 63, counting from the first vaccine or placebo injection. Expression of Wuhan-strain SARS-CoV-2 spike came from the Ad26 vector that formed the vaccine. This table comes from immunoSEQ multiplex PCR, and its TCRdb copy is limited to in-frame clones, with some not included. The repertoire consists of about 400,000 clones, with around 91% occurring once and the leading ten covering around 2%. Trimming pared 0 bases from V and 5 bases from J, leaving 16 bases between. Germline CDR1 GTSNPN, CDR2 SVGIG (reference sequence). The CDR3 runs 15 residues. Study results and caveats: Vaccinees and placebo recipients showed similar non-spike TCR breadth.

The material sequenced was peripheral blood, taken in a trial of Ad26.COV2.S vaccine versus placebo. The V and J genes are TRBV30 and TRBJ2-5; no clear D gene. The clonotype was recovered from a person aged 18-65 years who received the Ad26.COV2.S COVID-19 vaccine or a placebo. CDR3 in amino acids: CAWSVTSGVRETQYF. Written as DNA, the CDR3 is TGTGCCTGGAGTGTAACGTCAGGAGTTAGGGAGACCCAGTACTTC.